The clone carrying this T cell receptor beta chain was seen once. Its matching antigen is unknown. This entry is derived from a study of immune cell composition in non-small cell lung cancer. Whole-study findings and limits: Lung adenocarcinomas had lower top 10 clone scores and clonality than squamous tumours.

The protocol was immunoSEQ multiplex PCR, while the TCRdb copy is restricted to in-frame clones and leaves out a portion. This table has 900 to 950 clones, roughly 77% appearing once. There are 15 residues in the CDR3. Germline-derived CDR1 and CDR2 are SEHNR and FQNEAQ (reference sequence). Trimming cost V 5 bases and J 5 bases, with 15 bases left between them. The TCR originated in a human donor with non-small cell lung cancer. The sample taken for sequencing was lung tumor tissue. V usage is TRBV7-9 and J usage is TRBJ1-4, with a weak D call TRBD1 (5 bases). The CDR3 sequence is CASSPGGGENEKLFF. CDR3 coding DNA: TGTGCCAGCAGCCCCGGAGGAGGGGAAAATGAAAAACTGTTTTTT.